This passage covers 11 T cell receptor beta chains from one sample sequenced in a study of blood T cell repertoires in COVID-19. The data were produced by immunoSEQ multiplex PCR, yet TCRdb's version contains in-frame clones alone and is incomplete. The repertoire holds approximately 130,000 clones, with 75% to 90% as singletons. The sample taken for sequencing was peripheral blood. The receptors derive from a man in his 70s with active or convalescent COVID-19.

The rearrangement joins TRBV12-3 or TRBV12-4 to TRBJ2-5; 9 bases are a match to TRBD1. V gave up 5 bases and J gave up 3 bases; unmatched junction bases: 1. The CDR3 is made up of 13 amino acids. CDR3 DNA: TGTGCCAGCAGTAGGGACAGGGAAGAGACCCAGTACTTC. Translation: CASSRDREETQYF.

The chain has TRBV30 and TRBJ1-5, with a tentative D call TRBD1 (5 bases). The length of the CDR3 is 13 residues. Trimming cost V 5 bases and J 7 bases, with 15 bases left between them. Germline assignment: CDR1 GTSNPN and CDR2 SVGIG (reference sequence). The CDR3 DNA reads as TGTGCCTGGTCGGGAGGGGTGAGGCAGCCCCAGCATTTT. The encoded protein is CAWSGGVRQPQHF.

The chain carries TRBV5-6 and TRBJ1-2, with 11 bases lining up with TRBD1. CDR3 length: 14 residues. The trim removed 3 bases at V and 13 bases at J, leaving 11 bases unmatched. Germline V lookup: CDR1 SGHDT, CDR2 YYEEEE. CDR3 coding DNA: TGTGCCAGCAGCTACTACTCGGACAGGGGGCCACCCACCTTC. The encoded protein is CASSYYSDRGPPTF.

This clone was picked up one time. This chain links TRBV18 with TRBJ2-7, with TRBD2 matching over 10 bases. CDR1 and CDR2 from the germline V gene are KGHSH and LQKENI. After removal of 6 bases from V and 2 bases from J, the junction contained 10 bases not matched to a gene. The CDR3 spans 16 residues. The CDR3 nucleotides are TGTGCCAGCTCCGGACTAGCGGTCGGGTCGGCCTACGAGCAGTACTTC. Translation: CASSGLAVGSAYEQYF. Complete variable domain (other parts from reference TRBV18 and TRBJ2-7): NAGVMQNPRHLVRRRGQEARLRCSPMKGHSHVYWYRQLPEEGLKFMVYLQKENIIDESGMPKERFSAEFPKEGPSILRIQQVVRGDSAAYFCASSGLAVGSAYEQYFGPGTRLTVT.

The V gene is TRBV11-1, the J gene TRBJ1-1; 11 bases map to TRBD1. The CDR3 is 15 amino acids. V shed 4 bases and J 1 base; nucleotides not matched to a gene: 2. CDR1 is SGHAT and CDR2 is FQDESV in the germline V gene (reference sequence). The CDR3 nucleotides read TGTGCCAGCAGCTACGGACAGGGGGCGAACACTGAAGCTTTCTTT. Translation: CASSYGQGANTEAFF.

This clone was observed once. The V and J genes are TRBV29-1 and TRBJ1-1; D is unresolved. Trimming shortened V by 4 bases and J by 0 bases, and 3 bases separated the two germline ends. Germline CDR1 SQVTM, CDR2 ANQGSEA. The CDR3 is made up of 11 amino acids. For the CDR3, the DNA is TGCAGCGTTGCCGTGAACACTGAAGCTTTCTTT. It translates to CSVAVNTEAFF.

The chain links TRBV28 to TRBJ2-7; 7 nucleotides match TRBD1. V dropped 6 bases and J dropped 3; count of bases not matched to a gene: 8. This CDR3 spans 14 amino acids. Germline V gives CDR1 MDHEN, CDR2 SYDVKM. Here the CDR3 reads CASSLDRAIYEQYF. The CDR3 region has the DNA TGTGCCAGCAGCCTAGACAGGGCTATCTACGAGCAGTACTTC.

The gene calls are TRBV6-6 and TRBJ2-7, with TRBD2 as a possible D gene (6 bases). Germline CDR1 and CDR2: MNHNY and SVGAGI (reference sequence). The V end lost 5 bases, the J end lost 0 bases, and 8 bases lay between the germline ends. This CDR3 comprises 13 residues. The CDR3, as DNA: TGTGCCAGCAGTACAGCGGGCTCCTACGAGCAGTACTTC. Its protein product is CASSTAGSYEQYF.

This chain joins TRBV28 and TRBJ1-3; D perhaps matches TRBD1 (6 bases). The CDR3 consists of 14 residues. V lost 6 bases, J lost 2 bases, and 11 bases lay in between. Germline assignment: CDR1 MDHEN and CDR2 SYDVKM. CDR3 protein: CASSSNRAGNTIYF. The CDR3 region has the DNA TGTGCCAGCAGCTCAAACAGGGCTGGAAACACCATATATTTT.

The V call is TRBV27, the J call TRBJ1-2, with unresolved D. Trimming took off 2 bases at V and 8 bases at J, with 15 bases between the two ends. The length of the CDR3 is 14 residues. Germline lookup yields CDR1 MNHEY and CDR2 SMNVEV (reference sequence). In nucleotides, the CDR3 is TGTGCCAGCAGTTTACAAGCGGATATACCGGGCTACACCTTC. It codes for CASSLQADIPGYTF.

The chain combines TRBV6-6 with TRBJ2-7; tentative D call: TRBD2 (5 bases). The CDR3 sequence is 12 residues long. Germline V gene data show CDR1 as MNHNY and CDR2 as SVGAGI (reference sequence). The germline V and J ends were trimmed by 5 bases and 3 bases, with 8 bases remaining between them. CDR3 nucleotide sequence: TGTGCCAGCAGTGGACGGGGCTACGAGCAGTACTTC. This encodes CASSGRGYEQYF.